This is a list of T cell receptor beta chains from one sample in a study of cytomegalovirus exposure and HLA in healthy donors. Profiled with immunoSEQ multiplex PCR; TCRdb holds only in-frame clones, not every one. Found here are 150,000 or so clones, roughly 79% of them singletons; the top ten hold nearly 6.5%. Material for sequencing was PBMCs. The source of these receptors is a man aged 40-49 years in good health and CMV-seropositive. The CDR3 runs from the conserved cysteine through the conserved F or W. The D gene is left open where the match is weak. Some rows have no size entry. The others give once, few or many, or a class for an expanded clone.

>.|TRBJ1-5|TRBV28|.|15
TGTGCCAGCAGTCTCCCCGTTGTAGGCAATCAGCCCCAGCATTTT
CASSLPVVGNQPQHF
>.|TRBJ2-1|TRBV5-1|TRBD2|15
TGCGCCAGCAGCAGTAGCGGGAGCTCCTACAATGAGCAGTTCTTC
CASSSSGSSYNEQFF
>few|TRBJ2-2|TRBV9|.|15
TGTGCCAGCAGCCCCCTCTCCGGGGACACCGGGGAGCTGTTTTTT
CASSPLSGDTGELFF
>once|TRBJ2-1|TRBV11-3|.|16
TGTGCCAGCAGCTCTAGCCATACTAGTATCTACAATGAGCAGTTCTTC
CASSSSHTSIYNEQFF
>.|TRBJ2-3|TRBV10-2|TRBD1|14
TGCGCCAGCAGTGACAGGGGGTTCCCAGATACGCAGTATTTT
CASSDRGFPDTQYF
>few|TRBJ1-2|TRBV6-5|.|15
TGTGCCAGCAGTTACTCGATAGGAGGATCCTATGGCTACACCTTC
CASSYSIGGSYGYTF
>.|TRBJ2-2|TRBV10-1|TRBD2|18
TGCGCCAGCAGTGAGTCACAGGGACTAGCGGCACGCACCGGGGAGCTGTTTTTT
CASSESQGLAARTGELFF
>.|TRBJ2-5|TRBV6-6|.|14
TGTGCCAGCAGTTACTCGCCGGGGTGGGAGACCCAGTACTTC
CASSYSPGWETQYF
>once|TRBJ2-5|TRBV19|.|16
TGTGCCAGTAGTTCGTTCCCCCGGAGGGCCGGGGAGACCCAGTACTTC
CASSSFPRRAGETQYF
>.|TRBJ2-2|TRBV21-1|.|20
TGTGCCAGCAGCAAAAGTTTTTTCGGGACAGGGTTTTTGTTCACCGGGGAGCTGTTTTTT
CASSKSFFGTGFLFTGELFF
>few|TRBJ2-3|TRBV11-3|TRBD2|15
TGTGCCAGCAGCACGACTAGCGGGATGTCAGATACGCAGTATTTT
CASSTTSGMSDTQYF
>.|TRBJ2-3|TRBV10-3|TRBD2|18
TGTGCCATCAGTGCCCCCCCGGGACTAGCGGGAGGGTCAGATACGCAGTATTTT
CAISAPPGLAGGSDTQYF
>.|TRBJ2-1|TRBV23-1|TRBD1|16
TGCGCCAGCAGTCAATTAGTACAGGGGTCATACAATGAGCAGTTCTTC
CASSQLVQGSYNEQFF
>.|TRBJ2-7|TRBV19|.|15
TGTGCCAGTAGTCTCCGAAGGACGGGGATCTACGAGCAGTACTTC
CASSLRRTGIYEQYF
>.|TRBJ2-1|TRBV14|TRBD2|19
TGTGCCAGCAGCCGATGGACTAGCGGGAGGGGGGATTACTACAATGAGCAGTTCTTC
CASSRWTSGRGDYYNEQFF
>.|TRBJ1-5|TRBV5-6|.|14
TGTGCCAGCAGCTTGGGAGGACTGCTTCAGCCCCAGCATTTT
CASSLGGLLQPQHF
>.|TRBJ1-2|TRBV6-1|TRBD1|15
TGTGCCAGCAGTGATAGGGGACAGGGGGCTGATGGCTACACCTTC
CASSDRGQGADGYTF
>.|TRBJ2-2|TRBV7-3|.|16
TGTGCCAGCAGCTTCTCCGGGACACCGAACACCGGGGAGCTGTTTTTT
CASSFSGTPNTGELFF
>.|TRBJ2-7|TRBV11-3|TRBD2|17
TGTGCCAGCAGCTTAGCCAACACTAGCGAAACTTTCTACGAGCAGTACTTC
CASSLANTSETFYEQYF
>.|TRBJ2-1|TRBV5-1|TRBD2|15
TGCGCCAGCAGCTCCCCTAGCGGGAACGGCGATGAGCAGTTCTTC
CASSSPSGNGDEQFF
>few|TRBJ1-3|TRBV18|TRBD1|14
TGTGCCAGCTCAAACAGGGGAACTGGAAACACCATATATTTT
CASSNRGTGNTIYF
>once|TRBJ2-7|TRBV14|.|16
TGTGCCAGCAGCCAAGAGACAGGCGCGGGAGCCTACGAGCAGTACTTC
CASSQETGAGAYEQYF
>.|TRBJ2-7|TRBV5-4|TRBD1|15
TGTGCCAGCAGCATGGGGACAGGGGGGGACCACGAGCAGTACTTC
CASSMGTGGDHEQYF
>.|TRBJ2-3|TRBV2|TRBD1|13
TGTGCCACCAAGGGACAGGGAGGAGATACGCAGTATTTT
CATKGQGGDTQYF
>.|TRBJ2-7|TRBV18|TRBD1|14
TGTGCCAGCTCACCACAGACCAGGGGGCACGAGCAGTACTTC
CASSPQTRGHEQYF
>.|TRBJ1-2|TRBV5-1|TRBD1|15
TGCGCCAGCAGCCTGGGACAGGGGGATAACTATGGCTACACCTTC
CASSLGQGDNYGYTF
>few|TRBJ2-3|TRBV27|.|15
TGTGCCAGCAGTAAAGGACTAAAGGTCTTACATACGCAGTATTTT
CASSKGLKVLHTQYF
>.|TRBJ2-5|TRBV5-1|TRBD2|16
TGCGCCAGCAGCTCCGGGATAGCGGGCCTCCAAGAGACCCAGTACTTC
CASSSGIAGLQETQYF
>.|TRBJ2-7|TRBV6-1|.|13
TGTGCCAGCAGTGAGACAGGAGTCTACGAGCAGTACTTC
CASSETGVYEQYF
>.|TRBJ2-3|TRBV29-1|TRBD1|15
TGCAGCGTTGAAGGGGACAGGGGAGGCACAGATACGCAGTATTTT
CSVEGDRGGTDTQYF
>.|TRBJ2-6|TRBV11-3|TRBD1|18
TGTGCCAGCAGCTTCAGAACAGGGGCGAGCTCTGGGGCCAACGGCCTGACTTTC
CASSFRTGASSGANGLTF
>once|TRBJ1-1|TRBV6-1|TRBD1|15
TGTGCCAGCAGTCCCCGGACAGGGCGAGACACTGAAGCTTTCTTT
CASSPRTGRDTEAFF
>.|TRBJ2-7|TRBV6-6|.|12
TGTGCCAGCAGTTACCCCCCATACGAGCAGTACTTC
CASSYPPYEQYF
>.|TRBJ2-7|TRBV5-1|.|13
TGCGCCAGCAGCGGCGGGTACTCCTACGAGCAGTACTTC
CASSGGYSYEQYF
>.|TRBJ1-2|TRBV5-6|.|13
TGTGCCAGCAGCCCGCCCCCAGGGAATGGCTACACCTTC
CASSPPPGNGYTF
>once|TRBJ2-3|TRBV7-3|.|13
TGTGCCAGCAGCCGAGGGAGTGCAGATACGCAGTATTTT
CASSRGSADTQYF
>.|TRBJ1-2|TRBV7-2|.|14
TGTGCCAGCAGCTTAGCTACAGGGTCCTATGGCTACACCTTC
CASSLATGSYGYTF
>.|TRBJ1-1|TRBV10-3|TRBD1|13
TGTGCCATCAGTTTGGGACAGGGTCGGGAAACTTTCTTT
CAISLGQGRETFF
>.|TRBJ2-7|TRBV27|.|14
TGTGCCAGCCGCAACGAGGGGGGGTCCTACGAGCAGTACTTC
CASRNEGGSYEQYF
>.|TRBJ2-7|TRBV7-9|.|16
TGTGCCAGCAGCCCCGGACCACAGGTAGGAAGCTACGAGCAGTACTTC
CASSPGPQVGSYEQYF
>.|TRBJ2-7|TRBV28|.|14
TGTGCCAGCAGACTACAGGGTTACTCCTACGAGCAGTACTTC
CASRLQGYSYEQYF
>.|TRBJ2-1|TRBV9|.|16
TGTGCCAGCAGCGTAGGGTGGGAGGCCGGGGGCAATGAGCAGTTCTTC
CASSVGWEAGGNEQFF
>.|TRBJ1-2|TRBV2|TRBD1|13
TGTGCCAGCACCCGACAGGGGGACTATGGCTACACCTTC
CASTRQGDYGYTF
>once|TRBJ2-7|TRBV7-9|.|16
TGTTCCAGCAGCTTAGTTAGTTCGGGAACTCCCTACGAGCAGTACTTC
CSSSLVSSGTPYEQYF
>.|TRBJ2-7|TRBV7-9|.|14
TGTGCCAGCAGCTTAGCGCAGGCGCCCTACGAGCAGTACTTC
CASSLAQAPYEQYF
>.|TRBJ1-6|TRBV7-3|TRBD1|15
TGTGCCAGCAGCTCCCAGGGGGCCTATAATTCACCCCTCCACTTT
CASSSQGAYNSPLHF
>.|TRBJ1-1|TRBV5-1|.|17
TGCGCCAGCAGCTCGGCCGGAGGAGACCTCGGAGACACTGAAGCTTTCTTT
CASSSAGGDLGDTEAFF
>.|TRBJ2-3|TRBV5-4|.|15
TGTGCCAGCAGCTTGGACGTGGGACTCACAGATACGCAGTATTTT
CASSLDVGLTDTQYF
>few|TRBJ2-2|TRBV15|TRBD2|16
TGTGCCACCAGCAGGTTAGGGGAGGGACGTACCGGGGAGCTGTTTTTT
CATSRLGEGRTGELFF
>.|TRBJ2-7|TRBV7-9|TRBD1|13
TGTTCCAGCAGCTCGGACAGGGGTTACGAGCAGTACTTC
CSSSSDRGYEQYF
>once|TRBJ2-1|TRBV7-2|TRBD2|17
TGTGCCAGCAGCTCGCGCTCCGGGACTAGCGGAAACAATGAGCAGTTCTTC
CASSSRSGTSGNNEQFF